Listed below are T cell receptor beta chains from one sample, sequenced in a study of Ad26.COV2.S vaccination and SARS-CoV-2 variants. This table comes from immunoSEQ multiplex PCR, and its TCRdb copy is limited to in-frame clones, with some not included. This sample has roughly 400,000 clones, with 90% found just once. The specimen was peripheral blood, collected in a trial of Ad26.COV2.S vaccine versus placebo. Every receptor here comes from a person aged 18-60 years who received the Ad26.COV2.S COVID-19 vaccine or a placebo. CDR3s include the opening cysteine and the closing phenylalanine or tryptophan. Fields, in order: D gene, J gene, V gene, CDR3 protein. The D gene is left open where the match is weak.

>NA|TRBJ2-3|TRBV6-1
CASSEAAGIDTQYF
>TRBD1|TRBJ2-3|TRBV20-1
CSVPGGYTQYF
>NA|TRBJ2-1|TRBV6-4
CASSALGDYNEQFF
>NA|TRBJ2-7|TRBV27
CASSPSRQASYEQYF
>NA|TRBJ1-6|TRBV20-1
CSASYSRVSPLHF
>NA|TRBJ2-7|TRBV5-4
CASSLVGAPSYEQYF
>NA|TRBJ2-7|TRBV3-1/TRBV3-2
CASSQDITGSPYEQYF
>TRBD2|TRBJ2-2|TRBV9
CASSVEASGSSGELFF
>NA|TRBJ2-1|TRBV10-3
CAISTTDEQFF
>NA|TRBJ1-2|TRBV14
CASSQDSRGSYGYTF
>NA|TRBJ2-3|TRBV7-8
CASSLRDTLTDTQYF
>TRBD1|TRBJ2-7|TRBV14
CASSQVGQGAYEQYF
>NA|TRBJ2-5|TRBV28
CASSPQPGSGGETQYF
>TRBD1|TRBJ2-1|TRBV9
CASSGRTGDVNRDYNEQFF
>NA|TRBJ2-7|TRBV5-4
CASSLIGSYEQYF
>NA|TRBJ2-3|TRBV3-1/TRBV3-2
CASSHRGSDTQYF
>TRBD1|TRBJ2-3|TRBV3-1/TRBV3-2
CASSQPGQSTDTQYF
>NA|TRBJ1-1|TRBV7-9
CASSLVPRTGNTEAFF
>NA|TRBJ1-3|TRBV4-1
CASSQDRARGHRNTIYF
>TRBD2|TRBJ2-1|TRBV4-2
CASSQVGRVNEQFF
>NA|TRBJ2-1|TRBV29-1
CSARNNEQFF
>TRBD1|TRBJ1-4|TRBV28
CASNYGTGAEKLFF
>NA|TRBJ2-7|TRBV5-8
CASNYIQAYEQYF
>NA|TRBJ2-7|TRBV11-2
CASSLGGPTLAYERYF
>TRBD2|TRBJ2-5|TRBV11-2
CASSHRTSGRSETQYF
>TRBD1|TRBJ2-7|TRBV28
CASSRPGQGSSYEQYF
>NA|TRBJ1-1|TRBV5-4
CASSPPSGDTHMNTEAFF